These T cell receptor beta chains were read from a single sample in a study of T-cell memory formation after mild COVID-19. TCRdb reprocessed the 5' RACE reads with MiXCR, giving one entry per CDR3 protein. The data hold about 300,000 distinct CDR3 sequences, with roughly 21% observed a single time. Source material: PBMCs or a T cell subset sorted from them (not recorded which). Receptors were obtained from a young man who had mild COVID-19 (a few samples of this study predate the infection). Cell type and time point are not known. CDR3s include the opening cysteine and the closing phenylalanine or tryptophan. D genes are given only for firm matches. Some rows have no size entry. The others give once, few or many, or a class for an expanded clone.

J: TRBJ1-2
V: TRBV24-1
D: .
size: .
CDR3: CATSDLDMGYGYTF
DNA: TGTGCCACCAGTGATTTGGATATGGGCTATGGCTACACCTTC

J: TRBJ1-4
V: TRBV6-5
D: .
size: few
CDR3: CASSYQPGAGKLFF
DNA: TGTGCCAGCAGTTACCAGCCAGGGGCGGGAAAACTGTTTTTT

J: TRBJ2-3
V: TRBV7-2
D: .
size: few
CDR3: CASSLADAGDTQYF
DNA: TGTGCCAGCAGCTTGGCTGACGCGGGGGATACGCAGTATTTT

J: TRBJ1-4
V: TRBV4-3
D: .
size: few
CDR3: CASTVLGGEKLFF
DNA: TGCGCCAGCACCGTGCTCGGTGGAGAAAAACTGTTTTTT

J: TRBJ2-3
V: TRBV29-1
D: .
size: many
CDR3: CSVARARTDTQYF
DNA: TGCAGCGTTGCCAGGGCAAGGACAGATACGCAGTATTTT

J: TRBJ1-2
V: TRBV6-5
D: .
size: few
CDR3: CASSYGQGTKDYGYTF
DNA: TGTGCCAGCAGTTACGGCCAGGGTACTAAAGACTATGGCTACACCTTC

J: TRBJ2-1
V: TRBV12-3/TRBV12-4
D: TRBD1
size: .
CDR3: CASSSGQGTYNEQFF
DNA: TGTGCCAGCAGTTCGGGACAGGGTACTTACAATGAGCAGTTCTTC

J: TRBJ2-1
V: TRBV20-1
D: TRBD2
size: .
CDR3: CSAEKRGGYNEQFF
DNA: TGCAGTGCCGAGAAGCGGGGGGGGTACAATGAGCAGTTCTTC

J: TRBJ2-1
V: TRBV2
D: .
size: few
CDR3: CASSDFDDNEQFF
DNA: TGTGCCAGCAGCGACTTTGACGACAATGAGCAGTTCTTC

J: TRBJ2-1
V: TRBV5-1
D: TRBD2
size: few
CDR3: CASSWGAGGGNEQFF
DNA: TGCGCCAGCAGCTGGGGAGCGGGGGGCGGTAATGAGCAGTTCTTC

J: TRBJ2-2
V: TRBV20-1
D: TRBD2
size: few
CDR3: CSASPGSGGANTGELFF
DNA: TGCAGTGCTAGCCCTGGTAGCGGGGGAGCGAACACCGGGGAGCTGTTTTTT

J: TRBJ2-6
V: TRBV12-3/TRBV12-4
D: .
size: .
CDR3: CASSPGHTVSGANVLTF
DNA: TGTGCCAGCAGTCCGGGACATACTGTCTCTGGGGCCAACGTCCTGACTTTC

J: TRBJ1-2
V: TRBV7-9
D: .
size: .
CDR3: CASSTNLGTNYGYTF
DNA: TGTGCCAGCAGCACGAATTTGGGAACTAACTATGGCTACACCTTC

J: TRBJ1-2
V: TRBV5-1
D: .
size: once
CDR3: CASSLSGAPNYGYTF
DNA: TGCGCCAGCAGCTTATCCGGGGCCCCTAACTATGGCTACACCTTC